This T cell receptor (beta chain) was documented in a study of T cells in Graves' hyperthyroidism and ophthalmopathy. Researchers barred patients who had uncontrolled infection, other autoimmune disease, pregnancy or lactation. Trimming cost V 2 bases and J 7 bases; bases outside gene matches: 11. The CDR3 is made up of 17 amino acids. Germline CDR1 is SGHDN and CDR2 is FVKESK. The source material, RNA transcripts, was used to amplify TCR beta CDR3 regions. First-round RT-PCR with HTBI primers amplified the TCR CDR3 region. Each CDR3 protein is one row after TCRdb ran MiXCR on the multiplex PCR reads. In the table there are about 560,000 distinct CDR3 sequences, over 15% of which are singletons.

Sequenced sample: blood. The chain links TRBV14 to TRBJ2-3; TRBD2 matches at 11 bases. This sequence originates from a woman aged 18-29 years with Graves' hyperthyroidism. Written as DNA, the CDR3 is TGTGCCAGCAGCCAACGTTCGGGACTAGCGGTTCCGAATACGCAGTATTTT. Translated, it gives CASSQRSGLAVPNTQYF.